This T cell receptor (beta chain) was recovered during a study of T cells expressing NK-cell markers. The CDR3 extends over 11 amino acids. Germline V gene sequence: CDR1 MNHEY, CDR2 SVGEGT. For each CDR3 protein, TCRdb gives one entry from its re-call of the 5' RACE reads, without DNA. The sample table sets out 200,000 to 300,000 distinct CDR3 sequences. The sample taken for sequencing was blood T cells: a sorted CD56 or NKG2C T cell subset, CD4+ or CD8+ T cells, or bulk PBMC T cells (not recorded which). The sequence came from a man between 18 and 29 years old in good health. The V gene is TRBV6-2 or TRBV6-3, the J gene TRBJ2-1. CDR3 amino acids: CASRTWVEQFF.